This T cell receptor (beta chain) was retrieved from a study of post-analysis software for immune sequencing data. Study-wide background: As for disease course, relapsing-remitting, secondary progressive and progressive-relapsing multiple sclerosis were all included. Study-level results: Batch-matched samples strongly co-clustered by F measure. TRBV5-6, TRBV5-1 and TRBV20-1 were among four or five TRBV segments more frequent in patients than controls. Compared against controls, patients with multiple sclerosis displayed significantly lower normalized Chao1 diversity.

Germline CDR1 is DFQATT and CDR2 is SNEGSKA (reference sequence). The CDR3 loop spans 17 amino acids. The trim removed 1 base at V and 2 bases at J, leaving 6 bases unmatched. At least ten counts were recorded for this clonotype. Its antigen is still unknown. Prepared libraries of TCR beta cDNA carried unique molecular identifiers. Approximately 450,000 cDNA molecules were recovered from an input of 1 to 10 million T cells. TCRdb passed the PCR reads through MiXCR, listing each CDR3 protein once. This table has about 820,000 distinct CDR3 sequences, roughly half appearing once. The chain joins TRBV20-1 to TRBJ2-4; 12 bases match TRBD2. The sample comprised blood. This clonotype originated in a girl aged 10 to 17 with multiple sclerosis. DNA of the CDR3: TGCAGTGCTAGAGTCCTACTAGCGGGAGGTTCCAAAAACATTCAGTACTTC. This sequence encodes CSARVLLAGGSKNIQYF.